This T cell receptor (beta chain) is drawn from a study of T cell responses to AZD1222 COVID-19 vaccine. Using immunoSEQ multiplex PCR, the repertoire was profiled, and TCRdb retains in-frame clones only, with some absent. The sample yields around 200,000 clones, 88% seen once. Remarks on this clone: Its antigen is undetermined.

Study-level points and caveats: The donor group comprised mostly white British people and more females; the analysis possibly underestimated clonal diversity. Seropositive at baseline were only six AZD1222 recipients. A reported finding is that nearly half of spike-specific TCRs target unmutated variant regions.

The source of this sequence is an adult who received the AZD1222 COVID-19 vaccine. This sample comprised peripheral blood, obtained 28 days after the second AZD1222 dose.

The CDR3 coding sequence is TGTGCCAGCAGTTTAGGTTACAATGAGCAGTTCTTC. Amino acid sequence: CASSLGYNEQFF. This chain joins TRBV12-3 or TRBV12-4 and TRBJ2-1; no definite D call. The CDR3 covers 12 residues. V lost 1 base and J 4 bases, leaving 2 bases between the germline ends.